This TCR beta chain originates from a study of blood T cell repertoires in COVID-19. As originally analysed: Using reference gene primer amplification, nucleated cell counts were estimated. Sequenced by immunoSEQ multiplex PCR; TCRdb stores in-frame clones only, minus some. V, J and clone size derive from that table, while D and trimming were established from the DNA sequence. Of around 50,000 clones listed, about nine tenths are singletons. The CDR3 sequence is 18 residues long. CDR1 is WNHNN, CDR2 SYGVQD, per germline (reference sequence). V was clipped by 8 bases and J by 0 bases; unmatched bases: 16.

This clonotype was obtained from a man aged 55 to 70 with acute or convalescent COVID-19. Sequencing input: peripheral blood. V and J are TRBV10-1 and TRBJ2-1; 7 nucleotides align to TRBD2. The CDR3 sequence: CASGKGLDQSSSYNEQFF. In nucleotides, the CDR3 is TGCGCCAGCGGTAAAGGACTAGACCAGTCGAGCTCCTACAATGAGCAGTTCTTC.